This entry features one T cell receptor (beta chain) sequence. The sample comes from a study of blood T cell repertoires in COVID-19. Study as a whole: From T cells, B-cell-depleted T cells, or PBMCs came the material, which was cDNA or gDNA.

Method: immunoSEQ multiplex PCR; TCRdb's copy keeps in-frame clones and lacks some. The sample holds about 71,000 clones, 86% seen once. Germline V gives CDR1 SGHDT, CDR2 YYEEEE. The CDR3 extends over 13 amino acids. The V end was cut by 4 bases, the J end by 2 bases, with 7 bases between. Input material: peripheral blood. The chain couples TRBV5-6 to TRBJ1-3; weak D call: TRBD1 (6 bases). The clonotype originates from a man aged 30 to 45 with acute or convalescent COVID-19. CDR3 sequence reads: CASSPGAGNTIYF. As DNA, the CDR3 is TGTGCCAGCAGCCCAGGGGCTGGAAACACCATATATTTT.